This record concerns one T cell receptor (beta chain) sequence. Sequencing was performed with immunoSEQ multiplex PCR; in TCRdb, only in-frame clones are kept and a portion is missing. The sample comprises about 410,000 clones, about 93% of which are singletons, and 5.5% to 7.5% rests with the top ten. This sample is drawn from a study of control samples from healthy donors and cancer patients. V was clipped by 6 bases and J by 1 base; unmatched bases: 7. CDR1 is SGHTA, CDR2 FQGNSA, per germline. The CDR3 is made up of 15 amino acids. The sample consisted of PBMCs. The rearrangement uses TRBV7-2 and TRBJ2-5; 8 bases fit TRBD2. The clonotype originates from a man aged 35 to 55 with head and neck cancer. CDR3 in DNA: TGTGCCAGCAGTACCACTAGCGGACGCCAAGAGACCCAGTACTTC. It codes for CASSTTSGRQETQYF.